This passage covers 14 T cell receptor beta chains from one sample sequenced in a study of T cells in localized non-small cell lung cancer (dated by TCRdb to 2019 to 2021). The library was obtained by the immunoSEQ multiplex PCR assay. TCRdb obtained this table from immuneACCESS and retained in-frame rearrangements with V and J assigned. These tables miss some clones; where compared with another copy, unresolved V genes account for less than half of the shortfall, and the remainder is unexplained. This sample gives roughly 72,000 clones in total; about 86% of them show up just once. Clones ranked in the top ten supply 21% of the sample. The input for sequencing was peripheral blood, taken before any cancer treatment. These receptors all come from a male donor aged 60 or over with stage III squamous cell lung carcinoma.

A single count supports this clone. The chain recombines TRBV11-2 with TRBJ1-5, with TRBD1 matching 11 bases. Trimming at V came to 5 bases and at J to 4 bases, leaving 4 bases not matched to a gene. The CDR3 has 15 residues. Germline V CDR1 and CDR2: SGHAT, FQNNGV. The chain's CDR3 is CASSRDRGLNQPQHF. The CDR3 DNA reads TGTGCCAGCAGCCGGGACAGGGGGTTAAATCAGCCCCAGCATTTT.

DNA for the CDR3: TGTGCCTGGAGGGTCCAGGGCTCTAATTCACCCCTCCACTTT. Protein: CAWRVQGSNSPLHF. The genes are TRBV30 and TRBJ1-6; TRBD1 is a possible D gene (5 bases). This CDR3 region has 14 residues. Germline V gene data show CDR1 as GTSNPN and CDR2 as SVGIG (reference sequence). Trimming cost V 3 bases and J 6 bases, with 12 bases left between them.

This chain links TRBV9 with TRBJ2-7, with 7 positions matching TRBD2. The J segment lost 2 bases and the V segment lost 0 bases, leaving 5 bases of the junction unmatched. The CDR3 consists of 15 residues. CDR1 and CDR2 from the germline V gene are SGDLS and YYNGEE. CDR3 bases: TGTGCCAGCAGCGTAGGGGGGGGAGCCCCCTACGAGCAGTACTTC. As protein: CASSVGGGAPYEQYF.

This clone was seen a few times. The J gene is TRBJ1-2, the V gene TRBV7-2; TRBD1 matches at 7 bases. CDR3 size: 15 residues. V gave up 5 bases and J gave up 7 bases; unmatched junction bases: 13. Germline lookup yields CDR1 SGHTA and CDR2 FQGNSA. CDR3 residues: CASSGRDSPAPGYTF. The CDR3 DNA follows: TGTGCCAGCAGCGGACGGGACAGCCCAGCCCCTGGCTACACCTTC.

This chain joins TRBV6-1 and TRBJ1-1, with 9 bases that match TRBD1. The CDR3 totals 15 residues. The V and J ends lost 3 bases and 2 bases, in that order; junction bases with no gene match: 4. The germline gives CDR1 MNHNS, CDR2 SASEGT. The CDR3 nucleotides read TGTGCCAGCAGTGATGAGGACAGGGGCAACACTGAAGCTTTCTTT. Amino acid sequence: CASSDEDRGNTEAFF.

The V and J genes are TRBV28 and TRBJ1-1; no definite D call. V gave up 7 bases and J gave up 1 base, with 4 bases separating them. This CDR3 has 11 residues. CDR1 is MDHEN and CDR2 is SYDVKM in the germline V gene. The CDR3 is CASKGNTEAFF. DNA for the CDR3: TGTGCCAGCAAGGGGAACACTGAAGCTTTCTTT.

The chain links TRBV9 to TRBJ1-4; perhaps TRBD1 as D (5 bases). V gave up 5 bases and J gave up 0 bases, with 11 bases separating them. The CDR3 consists of 15 residues. CDR1 and CDR2 from the germline V gene are SGDLS and YYNGEE. The CDR3 spells CASSRRQSTNEKLFF. DNA of the CDR3: TGTGCCAGCAGTCGTAGACAGTCAACTAATGAAAAACTGTTTTTT.

The chain is built from TRBV6-5 and TRBJ2-3, with D unresolved. The germline gives CDR1 MNHEY, CDR2 SVGAGI. Trimming stripped 0 bases from V and 5 bases from J, with 6 bases between. This CDR3 comprises 13 residues. The CDR3 DNA reads TGTGCCAGCAGTTACTCGATTGAAGATACGCAGTATTTT. Protein sequence: CASSYSIEDTQYF.

The CDR3 spells CASRQDSEGTGKLFF. The CDR3 coding sequence is TGTGCCAGCAGACAAGACAGCGAAGGGACTGGAAAACTGTTTTTT. The chain joins TRBV7-9 to TRBJ1-4; tentative D call: TRBD1 (5 bases). Germline CDR1 and CDR2: SEHNR and FQNEAQ (reference sequence). Trimming took off 6 bases at V and 10 bases at J, with 21 bases between the two ends. CDR3 length: 15 amino acids.

This clone is a singleton in its sample. CDR3 in DNA: TGTGCCAGCAGCGTAGGAGACAGGGCTAATTCACCCCTCCACTTT. Its protein product is CASSVGDRANSPLHF. The chain joins TRBV9 to TRBJ1-6; 7 nucleotides align to TRBD1. The germline gives CDR1 SGDLS, CDR2 YYNGEE. Trimming at V came to 0 bases and at J to 6 bases, leaving 3 bases not matched to a gene. This CDR3 has 15 amino acids.

The V call is TRBV7-9, the J call TRBJ1-1; 7 nucleotides line up with TRBD1. Trimming cost V 1 base and J 4 bases; bases outside gene matches: 6. CDR3 size: 15 residues. The V gene's germline CDR1 is SEHNR and CDR2 FQNEAQ (reference sequence). The CDR3 reads CASSLGDRDVTEAFF. CDR3 sequence (DNA): TGTGCCAGCAGCTTAGGCGACAGGGATGTCACTGAAGCTTTCTTT.

The genes are TRBV27 and TRBJ1-5, with D hard to call. The CDR3 totals 15 residues. With 4 bases removed from V and 6 bases from J, the gap between germline ends came to 16 bases. CDR1 MNHEY and CDR2 SMNVEV come from the germline V gene (reference sequence). CDR3 loop: CASSSLSGLGQPQHF. The CDR3 DNA reads TGTGCCAGCAGTTCCCTATCCGGACTCGGTCAGCCCCAGCATTTT.

The chain uses TRBV7-5 and TRBJ1-2. TRBV7-5 is shown as a pseudogene. The CDR3 loop spans 15 amino acids. CDR3 region: CARSPVRGGYYGYTF. In nucleotides, the CDR3 is TGTGCCAGAAGCCCCGTCCGAGGAGGGTACTATGGCTACACCTTC.

V usage is TRBV2 and J usage is TRBJ2-6; no definite D call. CDR1 SNHLY and CDR2 FYNNEI come from the germline V gene. The CDR3 totals 12 residues. Trimming cost V 8 bases and J 3 bases, with 5 bases left between them. CDR3 DNA: TGTGCCAGCGGTGGTGGGGCCAACGTCCTGACTTTC. This encodes CASGGGANVLTF.